These T cell receptor beta chains were read from a single sample in a study of identical twins. MiXCR, run by TCRdb on the 5' RACE reads, gives a single entry per CDR3 protein. The sample has 400,000 to 650,000 distinct CDR3 sequences, approximately 22% seen once. These same data were also listed under a study on T cells expressing NK-cell markers.

Material: CD4+ T cells sorted from blood. Receptor source: a woman aged 18-29 years in good health. CDR3s include the opening cysteine and the closing phenylalanine or tryptophan. The D gene is left open where the match is weak. Clone size is given for some rows only: seen once, a few or many times, or a class if the clone is expanded.

len | j_gene | v_gene | d_gene | abundance | CDR3nt | CDR3aa
15 | TRBJ1-2 | TRBV20-1 | . | . | TGCAGTGCGTTCTACGCGGGGACTCGGAACTATGGCTACACCTTC | CSAFYAGTRNYGYTF
15 | TRBJ1-2 | TRBV6-5 | . | . | TGTGCCAGCAGTCCCGTGGTCTCAGGGAACTATGGCTACACCTTC | CASSPVVSGNYGYTF
12 | TRBJ2-7 | TRBV10-3 | TRBD1 | many | TGTGCCGCCCAGGGGGCAAACTACGAGCAGTACTTC | CAAQGANYEQYF
15 | TRBJ1-1 | TRBV20-1 | . | many | TGCAGTGCTAGAGTAGCGACAGAATCGAACACTGAAGCTTTCTTT | CSARVATESNTEAFF
14 | TRBJ1-1 | TRBV29-1 | . | few | TGCAGCGTTGACAATGGACGGCTGAACACTGAAGCTTTCTTT | CSVDNGRLNTEAFF
12 | TRBJ2-3 | TRBV3-1 | . | . | TGTGCCAGCAGCCAAGAGCGGGGTACGCAGTATTTT | CASSQERGTQYF
13 | TRBJ1-1 | TRBV29-1 | . | few | TGCAGCGGTCTTACAGGGTTGAACACTGAAGCTTTCTTT | CSGLTGLNTEAFF
16 | TRBJ2-3 | TRBV4-3 | . | few | TGCGCCAGCAGCCAAGAGTTGCGGGACCGCAGCGATACGCAGTATTTT | CASSQELRDRSDTQYF
14 | TRBJ2-7 | TRBV30 | . | . | TGTGCCTGGGTGCACAGTCCTGGACCCTACGAGCAGTACTTC | CAWVHSPGPYEQYF
13 | TRBJ1-1 | TRBV19 | . | . | TGTGCCACCGAACAGGGAATGAACACTGAAGCTTTCTTT | CATEQGMNTEAFF
14 | TRBJ2-1 | TRBV20-1 | . | . | TGCAGTGCTAGAGTTTGGGACCCCTTGGATGAGCAGTTCTTC | CSARVWDPLDEQFF
16 | TRBJ2-7 | TRBV9 | TRBD2 | few | TGTGCCAGCAGCCCCGAAGTCGGGACTAGGTCTTACGAGCAGTACTTC | CASSPEVGTRSYEQYF
16 | TRBJ2-5 | TRBV19 | TRBD2 | . | TGTGCCAGTAGTATAGGGACTAGCGGGAGGCAAGAGACCCAGTACTTC | CASSIGTSGRQETQYF
16 | TRBJ2-3 | TRBV5-1 | TRBD2 | few | TGCGCCAGCAGCTTGGCACTCGCGGGGGATGGAGATACGCAGTATTTT | CASSLALAGDGDTQYF
17 | TRBJ2-1 | TRBV19 | . | . | TGTGCCAGTAGTATAGTGCAGGGGTTGAGCTCCTACAATGAGCAGTTCTTC | CASSIVQGLSSYNEQFF
14 | TRBJ2-3 | TRBV7-2 | TRBD2 | few | TGTGCCAGCAGCTATAGACTAGCGGGAGATACGCAGTATTTT | CASSYRLAGDTQYF
17 | TRBJ2-4 | TRBV7-7 | . | few | TGTGCTAGCATCCCGGCAGGGCAACCGCTAGCCAAAAACATTCAGTACTTC | CASIPAGQPLAKNIQYF
14 | TRBJ1-3 | TRBV4-3 | . | . | TGCGCCAGCAGCCGTCAGAACTCTGGAAACACCATATATTTT | CASSRQNSGNTIYF
17 | TRBJ2-6 | TRBV9 | . | few | TGTGCCAGCAGCCCCCCCCTCCGGACATCTGGGGCCAACGTCCTGACTTTC | CASSPPLRTSGANVLTF
15 | TRBJ1-5 | TRBV12-3/TRBV12-4 | TRBD1 | few | TGTGCCAGCAGTTGGGGGACAGATAGCGATCAGCCCCAGCATTTT | CASSWGTDSDQPQHF
17 | TRBJ1-1 | TRBV4-1 | TRBD1 | . | TGCGCCAGCAGCCAGGGTTGGACAGGGGGCTTATACACTGAAGCTTTCTTT | CASSQGWTGGLYTEAFF
13 | TRBJ2-7 | TRBV15 | . | . | TGTGCCACCAGCAGAGAGGGTCTCTACGAGCAGTACTTC | CATSREGLYEQYF
19 | TRBJ2-7 | TRBV4-3 | TRBD2 | many | TGCGCCAGCAGCCAAGATTTGCCTAGCGGGAGCAAAGGCTCCTACGAGCAGTACTTC | CASSQDLPSGSKGSYEQYF
14 | TRBJ2-7 | TRBV11-3 | TRBD2 | once | TGTGCCAGCAGCCCTAGCGGGGCTAGGAACGAGCAGTACTTC | CASSPSGARNEQYF
16 | TRBJ1-5 | TRBV20-1 | TRBD1 | many | TGCAGTGCTAGATCTGGACAGGGGATCGACAATCAGCCCCAGCATTTT | CSARSGQGIDNQPQHF
13 | TRBJ1-2 | TRBV5-1 | . | few | TGCGCCAGCAGCTCCGAAACAGCTTATGGCTACACCTTC | CASSSETAYGYTF
14 | TRBJ1-2 | TRBV6-5 | . | . | TGTGCCAGCAGTTACTCGACAGCCGATTATGGCTACACCTTC | CASSYSTADYGYTF
14 | TRBJ2-2 | TRBV10-3 | . | few | TGTGCCATCAGTGACTGGATATCCACCGGGGAGCTGTTTTTT | CAISDWISTGELFF
14 | TRBJ2-3 | TRBV11-2 | . | . | TGTGCCAGCAGCGACGCGCACAAAACAGATACGCAGTATTTT | CASSDAHKTDTQYF
15 | TRBJ2-2 | TRBV24-1 | . | . | TGTGCCACCAGTGATTCCCAGTGGGGTACCGGGGAGCTGTTTTTT | CATSDSQWGTGELFF
14 | TRBJ2-1 | TRBV9 | TRBD2 | . | TGTGCCAGCAGCAAAACGACTAGCGCAGATGAGCAGTTCTTC | CASSKTTSADEQFF
16 | TRBJ1-6 | TRBV4-2 | . | . | TGTGCCAGCAGTCTTTCTCTGGACAGCGAGTATTCACCCCTCCACTTT | CASSLSLDSEYSPLHF
13 | TRBJ2-5 | TRBV6-5 | . | . | TGTGCCAGCAGTTCACAGGGAGGCCAGACCCAGTACTTC | CASSSQGGQTQYF
16 | TRBJ2-1 | TRBV10-3 | TRBD2 | . | TGTGCCATCATCCCCCGAAGGACGGGAGGGAGCGATGAGCAGTTCTTC | CAIIPRRTGGSDEQFF
11 | TRBJ2-3 | TRBV5-1 | . | few | TGCGCCAGCAGTCCCGGGGCCCCGCAGTATTTT | CASSPGAPQYF
12 | TRBJ2-3 | TRBV28 | . | . | TGTGCCAGCCTTGGATCCACAGATACGCAGTATTTT | CASLGSTDTQYF
14 | TRBJ2-3 | TRBV20-1 | . | many | TGCAGTGCTAGAGCCCCGACTCGCACAGATACGCAGTATTTT | CSARAPTRTDTQYF
18 | TRBJ2-2 | TRBV12-3/TRBV12-4 | . | . | TGTGCCAGCAGTTTAATTTTTACCCAAGGGTCCAACACCGGGGAGCTGTTTTTT | CASSLIFTQGSNTGELFF
15 | TRBJ2-5 | TRBV27 | TRBD2 | . | TGTGCCAGCAGTCGTTATACGGGCGGGAGGGAGACCCAGTACTTC | CASSRYTGGRETQYF
12 | TRBJ1-6 | TRBV6-1 | . | . | TGTGCCTTCGGACGTCTGGGTTCACCCCTCCACTTT | CAFGRLGSPLHF
16 | TRBJ2-7 | TRBV25-1 | TRBD2 | . | TGTGCCAGCAGTGAATATGGGGCGGGAGGAGGACACGAGCAGTACTTC | CASSEYGAGGGHEQYF
16 | TRBJ1-3 | TRBV4-3 | . | few | TGCGCCAGCAGCCAAGAAGCTCGTTTCTCTGGAAACACCATATATTTT | CASSQEARFSGNTIYF
13 | TRBJ1-1 | TRBV7-9 | TRBD1 | few | TGTGCCAGCAGAAACCGGGACAGGGCTTTCACTTTCTTT | CASRNRDRAFTFF
17 | TRBJ2-1 | TRBV12-3/TRBV12-4 | TRBD2 | . | TGTGCCAGCAGTCGGGGTGAGCGGGAGAGTTGGTGGAATGAGCAGTTCTTC | CASSRGERESWWNEQFF
13 | TRBJ2-1 | TRBV20-1 | . | . | TGCAGTGCTCCCCCGAGACGGACCAATGAGCAGTTCTTC | CSAPPRRTNEQFF
14 | TRBJ2-7 | TRBV7-9 | . | few | TGTGCCAGCAGCTTAGGAGGGGTTACCTACGAGCAGTACTTC | CASSLGGVTYEQYF
15 | TRBJ2-3 | TRBV20-1 | TRBD2 | few | TGCAGTGCTCTCCGGCTGGCGGGAGCGACAGATACGCAGTATTTT | CSALRLAGATDTQYF
15 | TRBJ1-5 | TRBV6-1 | TRBD1 | . | TGTGCCAGCAGCTCGACAGGGTTTAGCAATCAGCCCCAGCATTTT | CASSSTGFSNQPQHF
16 | TRBJ2-7 | TRBV12-3/TRBV12-4 | . | few | TGTGCCAGCAGCCCAGTCCTCAGGGATCTCTCCTACGAGCAGTACTTC | CASSPVLRDLSYEQYF
15 | TRBJ2-3 | TRBV20-1 | TRBD1 | few | TGCAGTGCCCCCCCGTCAGGGGGCAATACAGATACGCAGTATTTT | CSAPPSGGNTDTQYF
15 | TRBJ1-1 | TRBV12-3/TRBV12-4 | . | . | TGTGCCAGCAGTTTAACCGGGACACCGTATAACCGGGCTTTCTTT | CASSLTGTPYNRAFF
16 | TRBJ2-5 | TRBV9 | TRBD2 | few | TGTGCCAGCAGCGTGCGCCCTAGCGGGGGTAAAGAGACCCAGTACTTC | CASSVRPSGGKETQYF
12 | TRBJ2-5 | TRBV15 | . | few | TGTGCCAGCTCGGGTCTAAAAGAGACCCAGTACTTC | CASSGLKETQYF